What follows are 26 T cell receptor beta chains derived from one specimen sequenced in a study of CD8+CD57+ T cells in acquired aplastic anemia. For CDR3 and TCR beta VDJ profiling, genomic DNA was the template used. TCRdb reprocessed the reads with MiXCR, giving one entry per CDR3 protein. This sample carries around 42,000 distinct CDR3 sequences, roughly three fifths of them seen once, and the ten largest clones take 50% to 70%. Patients chosen for sequencing had shown CD8+CD57+ cell expansion by flow cytometry. Sequencing was carried out using sorted CD4+, CD8+, or CD8+CD57+ T cells (not recorded which) from PBMCs. These TCRs come from a human donor with aplastic anemia.

This clonotype came up a few times. V is TRBV6-1 and J is TRBJ2-3, with TRBD2 matching 7 bases. J lost 1 base, V lost 7 bases, and 5 bases had no gene match. CDR3 length equals 14 residues. Germline V lookup: CDR1 MNHNS, CDR2 SASEGT. CDR3 in amino acids: CASNAGRGTDTQYF. CDR3 bases: TGTGCCAGCAATGCGGGGAGGGGCACAGATACGCAGTATTTT.

The chain has TRBV19 and TRBJ1-1; TRBD1 matches 9 bases. This CDR3 has 13 residues. Trimming took 9 bases from V and 4 from J; bases not matched to a gene: 6. Looked up from germline, CDR1 is LNHDA and CDR2 is SQIVND (reference sequence). As DNA, the CDR3 is TGTGCCAGCAACGAGGGACAGGGCACTGAAGCTTTCTTT. Residues: CASNEGQGTEAFF. The full variable domain, rest sourced from reference TRBV19 and TRBJ1-1, is DGGITQSPKYLFRKEGQNVTLSCEQNLNHDAMYWYRQDPGQGLRLIYYSQIVNDFQKGDIAEGYSVSREKKESFPLTVTSAQKNPTAFYLCASNEGQGTEAFFGQGTRLTVV.

This chain's CDR3 is CASSEFRRAKLFF. DNA of the CDR3: TGTGCCAGCAGTGAATTTCGAAGGGCAAAACTGTTTTTT. J is TRBJ1-4 and V is TRBV2; D gene uncertain. This CDR3 has 13 residues. V lost 2 bases and J 10 bases, leaving 11 bases between the germline ends. Germline assignment: CDR1 SNHLY and CDR2 FYNNEI.

There are a few counts of this clonotype. The chain combines TRBV6-1 with TRBJ2-7; 7 bases map to TRBD2. Trimming cost V 4 bases and J 0 bases; bases outside gene matches: 15. The CDR3 covers 18 residues. Germline values: CDR1 MNHNS, CDR2 SASEGT. The CDR3 region is CASSGSPQSAGDSYEQYF. DNA of the CDR3: TGTGCCAGCAGTGGAAGTCCTCAGTCGGCGGGGGACTCCTACGAGCAGTACTTC.

Within the sample, this clonotype is medium-sized (0.01 to 0.1%). The chain joins TRBV20-1 to TRBJ1-1; no clear D gene. V was shortened by 1 base and J by 3 bases, with 15 bases between the two germline ends. CDR3 length: 15 amino acids. CDR1 DFQATT and CDR2 SNEGSKA come from the germline V gene (reference sequence). The CDR3, as DNA: TGCAGTGCTAGAGGTTTTCCTGGGATCGACACTGAAGCTTTCTTT. Translating gives CSARGFPGIDTEAFF.

This clonotype was detected many times. In DNA form, the CDR3 reads TGTGCCAGCAGCCAAGTGGGACAGGTCGACGAGCAGTACTTC. Protein: CASSQVGQVDEQYF. The chain carries TRBV3-1 and TRBJ2-7, with 8 bases aligning to TRBD1. The CDR3 is 14 amino acids. Germline V gives CDR1 LGHDT, CDR2 YNNKEL (reference sequence). The V segment lost 1 base and the J segment 5 bases; nucleotides outside the gene matches: 4.

V is TRBV29-1 and J is TRBJ2-7; possibly TRBD2 for D (6 bases). The CDR3 spans 12 residues. V lost 4 bases to trimming and J lost 7 bases, with 14 bases between them. Per the germline V gene, CDR1 is SQVTM and CDR2 is ANQGSEA. Written as DNA, the CDR3 is TGCAGCGTTGCGGTACTGGGGGGTGAGCAGTACTTC. It encodes CSVAVLGGEQYF.

The rearrangement links TRBV7-9 to TRBJ2-7; D might be TRBD1 (5 bases). Per the germline V gene, CDR1 is SEHNR and CDR2 is FQNEAQ (reference sequence). The ends were cut back, 5 bases at V and 1 base at J, with 9 bases in the middle. The CDR3 sequence is 13 residues long. CDR3 DNA sequence: TGTGCCAGCAGCGTGACAGAATCCTACGAGCAGTACTTC. It yields the protein CASSVTESYEQYF.

Concerning this clonotype itself: Here the CDR3 omits its conserved ending phenylalanine or tryptophan, so a read error is the likely source. The chain has TRBV2 and TRBJ2-2; no firm D call. This CDR3 has 14 residues. Germline V gives CDR1 SNHLY, CDR2 FYNNEI. V was trimmed by 1 base and J by 4 bases, leaving 7 bases between them. The chain's CDR3 is CASSEDGFTGELFL. CDR3 nucleotide sequence: TGTGCCAGCAGTGAAGACGGATTCACCGGGGAGCTGTTTCTT.

V and J are TRBV7-2 and TRBJ1-5, with D possibly TRBD1 on 6 matching bases. Per the germline V gene, CDR1 is SGHTA and CDR2 is FQGNSA. V lost 2 bases to trimming and J lost 8 bases, with 16 bases between them. The CDR3 spans 15 residues. CDR3 DNA sequence: TGTGCCAGCAGCTTAAGGGGGGTCCTTGTTGAGCCCCAGCATTTT. It codes for CASSLRGVLVEPQHF. Filled out from reference TRBV7-2 and TRBJ1-5, the complete variable domain reads GAGVSQSPSNKVTEKGKDVELRCDPISGHTALYWYRQSLGQGLEFLIYFQGNSAPDKSGLPSDRFSAERTGGSVSTLTIQRTQQEDSAVYLCASSLRGVLVEPQHFGDGTRLSIL.

With regard to this clonotype: A junction boundary mismatches the germline segment, possibly from a read error. J is TRBJ2-1 and V is TRBV2, with a weak D call TRBD1 (6 bases). Germline V gene lookup returns CDR1 SNHLY and CDR2 FYNNEI. The CDR3 consists of 10 residues. CDR3 amino acids: CASRGNRVAF. Here the CDR3 DNA reads TGTGCCAGCAGAGGGAACAGGGTAGCATTC.

The table lists this clonotype with a count of one. The gene calls are TRBV10-1 and TRBJ1-1; the D gene is possibly TRBD1 (5 bases). Germline CDR1 reads WNHNN; CDR2 reads SYGVQD (reference sequence). The V gene lost 4 bases and the J gene lost 4 bases, with 25 bases spanning the gap. This CDR3 comprises 18 residues. The CDR3 nucleotides are TGCGCCAGCAGTGCCAGCAGCCCCAGGCCAGGGCCGATCACTGAAGCTTTCTTT. It encodes CASSASSPRPGPITEAFF.

The genes are TRBV20-1 and TRBJ2-1; 8 bases map to TRBD2. CDR1 is DFQATT and CDR2 is SNEGSKA in the germline V gene (reference sequence). This CDR3 has 14 amino acids. V gave up 2 bases and J gave up 5 bases; unmatched junction bases: 5. In DNA, the CDR3 is TGCAGTGCTAGAAAAGCGGGGGTTAACAATGAGCAGTTCTTC. Translating gives CSARKAGVNNEQFF.

CDR3 protein: CASSFRDRWSSYNSPLHF. The CDR3 bases are TGTGCCAGCAGCTTTAGGGACAGGTGGAGCTCCTATAATTCACCCCTCCACTTT. This chain links TRBV11-2 with TRBJ1-6, with 8 bases fitting TRBD1. V shed 3 bases and J 0 bases; nucleotides not matched to a gene: 7. The CDR3 runs 18 residues. In germline, CDR1 is SGHAT, CDR2 FQNNGV. The complete variable domain, with remaining parts taken from reference TRBV11-2 and TRBJ1-6, reads EAGVAQSPRYKIIEKRQSVAFWCNPISGHATLYWYQQILGQGPKLLIQFQNNGVVDDSQLPKDRFSAERLKGVDSTLKIQPAKLEDSAVYLCASSFRDRWSSYNSPLHFGNGTRLTVT.

This rearrangement joins TRBV20-1 to TRBJ2-5; D is uncertain. The CDR3 length is 12 residues. V was pared by 3 bases and J by 5 bases, with 10 bases between. The germline V gene encodes CDR1 DFQATT and CDR2 SNEGSKA (reference sequence). CDR3 bases: TGCAGTGCTAGGGAATTCGGGGAGACCCAGTACTTC. This codes for CSAREFGETQYF.

The chain joins TRBV2 to TRBJ1-2; TRBD1 matches 9 bases. The CDR3 covers 14 residues. J gave up 7 bases and V 1 base, and 4 bases lay outside the gene matches. Germline lookup yields CDR1 SNHLY and CDR2 FYNNEI. CDR3 sequence: CASSEDRGLGGYTF. The CDR3 region has the DNA TGTGCCAGCAGTGAAGACAGGGGGCTTGGTGGCTACACCTTC.

The V call is TRBV29-1, the J call TRBJ2-1; no clear D gene. Per germline, CDR1 SQVTM and CDR2 ANQGSEA. V lost 8 bases and J lost 9, with 11 bases in between. This CDR3 region has 10 residues. This chain's CDR3 is CSFRASEQFF. The CDR3 region has the DNA TGCAGCTTCCGGGCTAGTGAGCAGTTCTTC.

V is TRBV28 and J is TRBJ2-2; D may be TRBD1 (7 bases). Trimming pared 3 bases from V and 1 base from J, leaving 12 bases between. This CDR3 has 16 amino acids. Germline V gives CDR1 MDHEN, CDR2 SYDVKM. CDR3 loop: CASSLEGAQNTGELFF. The CDR3 nucleotides are TGTGCCAGCAGTTTGGAGGGGGCCCAGAACACCGGGGAGCTGTTTTTT.

The gene calls are TRBV10-3 and TRBJ1-2; D unclear. Germline V CDR1 and CDR2: ENHRY, SYGVKD. The CDR3 spans 11 residues. Trimming shortened V by 2 bases and J by 7 bases, and 5 bases separated the two germline ends. CDR3 bases: TGTGCCATCAGTGAGGAGAGTGGCTACACCTTC. Translation gives CAISEESGYTF.

This clonotype showed up many times. The genes are TRBV9 and TRBJ1-2; perhaps TRBD1 as D (5 bases). V lost 2 bases and J 6 bases, leaving 11 bases between the germline ends. The germline CDR1 and CDR2 sequences are SGDLS and YYNGEE. This CDR3 comprises 13 residues. The CDR3 here is CASSVSSGNGYTF. In DNA form, the CDR3 reads TGTGCCAGCAGCGTCTCATCAGGGAATGGCTACACCTTC.

Details on this clonotype: The missing conserved phenylalanine or tryptophan at the end of this CDR3 makes a read error likely. CDR3 in DNA: TGCAGTGCTAGAGATCGCCAGGGATCTATGGCCTACACCGTC. It translates to CSARDRQGSMAYTV. This chain joins TRBV20-1 and TRBJ1-2; D perhaps matches TRBD1 (5 bases). Germline V gene data show CDR1 as DFQATT and CDR2 as SNEGSKA (reference sequence). This CDR3 comprises 14 residues. The ends were cut back, 0 bases at V and 10 bases at J, with 18 bases in the middle.

This clonotype occurred many times. The chain couples TRBV6-5 to TRBJ2-7, with no clear D. Per the germline V gene, CDR1 is MNHEY and CDR2 is SVGAGI. The CDR3 loop spans 15 amino acids. The germline V and J ends were trimmed by 0 bases and 2 bases, with 11 bases remaining between them. Written as DNA, the CDR3 is TGTGCCAGCAGTTACTCGGGTGCCACCCCCTACGAGCAGTACTTC. It translates to CASSYSGATPYEQYF.

The chain joins TRBV29-1 to TRBJ2-7; D is uncertain. The CDR3 is 11 amino acids. V was trimmed by 6 bases and J by 5 bases, leaving 11 bases between them. Germline V gene data show CDR1 as SQVTM and CDR2 as ANQGSEA. The CDR3 nucleotides read TGCAGCGTAAGGGTCGAGGACGAGCAGTACTTC. Translating gives CSVRVEDEQYF.

V usage is TRBV5-6 and J usage is TRBJ2-7; no firm D call. Trimming cost V 4 bases and J 1 base, with 18 bases left between them. The CDR3 is 16 amino acids. CDR1 SGHDT and CDR2 YYEEEE come from the germline V gene. CDR3 in amino acids: CASSPWGIGGSYEQYF. The DNA of the CDR3 is TGTGCCAGCAGCCCCTGGGGAATCGGCGGATCCTACGAGCAGTACTTC.

This clonotype was detected only a few times. J is TRBJ2-5 and V is TRBV20-1; D remains ambiguous. The CDR3 covers 10 residues. V shed 6 bases and J shed 2 bases, with 4 bases lying between them. Germline CDR1 and CDR2: DFQATT and SNEGSKA (reference sequence). Here the CDR3 reads CSATQETQYF. As DNA, the CDR3 is TGCAGTGCCACTCAAGAGACCCAGTACTTC.

This chain links TRBV6-5 with TRBJ2-7; D uncertain. CDR3 length: 15 amino acids. Trimming took 1 base from V and 0 from J, leaving 10 bases between them. Germline assignment: CDR1 MNHEY and CDR2 SVGAGI. CDR3 coding DNA: TGTGCCAGCAGTTACTTGGGTCCCAGCTCCTACGAGCAGTACTTC. Protein: CASSYLGPSSYEQYF.